Reported below is one T cell receptor (beta chain). This sample is drawn from a study of OX40 agonist ivuxolimab in advanced cancers. Generated by immunoSEQ multiplex PCR, the TCRdb table keeps only in-frame clones and is missing some. The data show 100,000 or so clones, around 95% seen once. This CDR3 region has 15 residues. The V end lost 3 bases, the J end lost 3 bases, and 15 bases lay between the germline ends. Germline CDR1 and CDR2: MNHEY and SMNVEV (reference sequence). The chain joins TRBV27 to TRBJ2-7; D is ambiguous. The material sequenced was CD4+ or CD8+ T cells sorted from blood, taken in a trial of the OX40 agonist ivuxolimab. The source of this sequence is an adult with an advanced solid tumor such as melanoma, head and neck, liver or kidney cancer. DNA for the CDR3: TGTGCCAGCAGTTTGAGCTTTGAGATTAGCTACGAGCAGTACTTC. Translation: CASSLSFEISYEQYF.